This T cell receptor (beta chain) emerged from a study of lymphopenia after photon versus proton radiotherapy. Clones were read by immunoSEQ multiplex PCR, and TCRdb kept only the in-frame ones, dropping some. The sample yields approximately 30,000 clones, over 75% seen once. The source of this sequence is a man over 45 with gastric cancer. Specimen: peripheral blood, collected from a patient treated with photon-based radiotherapy.

CDR3 sequence (DNA): TGTGCCAGCAGCGGAGATAGGAAAAACACCGGGGAGCTGTTTTTT. Translation gives CASSGDRKNTGELFF. The chain combines TRBV2 with TRBJ2-2; D is unresolved. This CDR3 is 15 amino acids long. Trimming shortened V by 6 bases and J by 2 bases, and 13 bases separated the two germline ends. Germline loops: CDR1 SNHLY, CDR2 FYNNEI. The full variable domain, with the rest looked up from reference TRBV2 and TRBJ2-2, is EPEVTQTPSHQVTQMGQEVILRCVPISNHLYFYWYRQILGQKVEFLVSFYNNEISEKSEIFDDQFSVERPDGSNFTLKIRSTKLEDSAMYFCASSGDRKNTGELFFGEGSRLTVL.